Following are 32 T cell receptor beta chains from one sample sequenced in a study of blood T cells in healthy people across ages. It was with a sample-barcoded 5' primer and a J-beta primer mix that a second PCR of roughly 6 to 11 cycles was run. MiXCR, applied by TCRdb to the 5' RACE reads, yields one record per CDR3 protein. There are over a million distinct CDR3 sequences in the sample; approximately 25% occur only once, and about 0.69% lies in the top ten. The sample was also linked to a second study, of T cells of mothers and their children.

Sequenced material: blood. These TCRs come from a girl aged 2 to 10 in good health.

Concerning this clonotype itself: This may be a read error: a much more frequent sequence differs by one nucleotide. This rearrangement joins TRBV6-2 or TRBV6-3 to TRBJ2-2; D is ambiguous. The CDR3 totals 15 residues. The germline V and J ends were trimmed by 0 bases and 8 bases, with 13 bases remaining between them. The germline V gene has CDR1 MNHEY and CDR2 SVGEGT. DNA of the CDR3: TGTGCCAGCAGTTACTCGACTGAGATTGAGGGGGAGCTGTTTTTT. Its protein is CASSYSTEIEGELFF.

As regards this clonotype: This may arise from a read error, as a much more abundant clone is one base away. The chain is built from TRBV13 and TRBJ2-7, with D possibly matching TRBD2 (6 bases). The CDR3 covers 12 residues. Per germline, CDR1 PRHDT and CDR2 FYEKMQ (reference sequence). The CDR3 DNA reads as TGTGCCAGCAAAAATGGAGGGCCCGAGCGGTACTTC. Its translation: CASKNGGPERYF.

This clonotype showed up just a few times. The V call is TRBV20-1, the J call TRBJ2-6; no clear D. This CDR3 is 14 amino acids long. With 3 bases removed from V and 3 bases from J, the gap between germline ends came to 9 bases. CDR1 is DFQATT and CDR2 is SNEGSKA in the germline V gene (reference sequence). CDR3 protein: CSASPTVGANVLTF. CDR3 nucleotides: TGCAGTGCTAGCCCCACGGTTGGGGCCAACGTCCTGACTTTC.

The chain joins TRBV29-1 to TRBJ1-2; D gene ambiguous. The CDR3 has 12 residues. The V end lost 6 bases, the J end lost 3 bases, and 11 bases lay between the germline ends. Germline V gene sequence: CDR1 SQVTM, CDR2 ANQGSEA. The DNA of the CDR3 is TGCAGCGTCCAGCTGCGGGACTATGGCTACACCTTC. It codes for CSVQLRDYGYTF.

The rearrangement joins TRBV4-2 to TRBJ2-7; TRBD2 matches 12 bases. Looked up from germline, CDR1 is LGHNA and CDR2 is YNFKEQ. Trimming took 0 bases from V and 5 from J; bases not matched to a gene: 11. This CDR3 spans 18 amino acids. For the CDR3, the DNA is TGTGCCAGCAGCCAAGATGGCACTAGCGGGGGGTTCCTCCACGAGCAGTACTTC. Its translation is CASSQDGTSGGFLHEQYF.

CDR3: CASSSRTHREEQFF. The CDR3 DNA reads TGTGCCAGCAGTTCCCGGACTCACCGTGAAGAGCAGTTCTTC. The rearrangement uses TRBV6-5 and TRBJ2-1; D is perhaps TRBD2 (5 bases). Per germline, CDR1 MNHEY and CDR2 SVGAGI. CDR3 length: 14 amino acids. The V end was cut by 4 bases, the J end by 10 bases, with 17 bases between.

This clonotype appeared a few times. This chain uses TRBV7-6 with TRBJ1-1, with D perhaps TRBD1 (5 bases). The CDR3 consists of 14 residues. Trimming shortened V by 2 bases and J by 6 bases, and 13 bases separated the two germline ends. The germline V gene has CDR1 SGHVS and CDR2 FNYEAQ. As DNA, the CDR3 is TGTGCCAGCAGCTTACACCGGGACCTACCTGAAGCTTTCTTT. Translating it yields CASSLHRDLPEAFF.

The chain carries TRBV7-2 and TRBJ2-5, with D uncertain. The J call may be wrong; the DNA end is better matched by TRBJ2-1. Germline-derived CDR1 and CDR2 are SGHTA and FQGNSA. The length of the CDR3 is 14 residues. In DNA, the CDR3 is TGTGCCAGCGGACCGGGCCCCCTCGGGAATGAGCAGTTCTTC. This gives the protein CASGPGPLGNEQFF.

There are a few counts of this clonotype. V is TRBV7-6 and J is TRBJ2-1, with D unresolved. Trimming pared 2 bases from V and 5 bases from J, leaving 7 bases between. From germline, CDR1 is SGHVS and CDR2 FNYEAQ. This CDR3 is 13 amino acids long. The CDR3 DNA follows: TGTGCCAGCAGCTTAATCCGGGACAATGAGCAGTTCTTC. Translation gives CASSLIRDNEQFF.

CDR3 amino acids: CASSFEGEAYEQYF. CDR3 bases: TGCGCCAGCAGCTTTGAAGGGGAAGCCTACGAGCAGTACTTC. V and J are TRBV5-1 and TRBJ2-7; D is perhaps TRBD1 (5 bases). In germline, CDR1 is SGHRS, CDR2 YFSETQ. This CDR3 has 14 amino acids. Between the trimmed V and J ends, which lost 2 bases and 2 bases, there was a span of 11 bases.

This sequence joins TRBV7-2 and TRBJ2-5; tentative D call: TRBD1 (6 bases). Trimming shortened V by 2 bases and J by 1 base, and 14 bases separated the two germline ends. This CDR3 comprises 16 residues. Germline CDR1 reads SGHTA; CDR2 reads FQGNSA. CDR3 region: CASSLLPRQVQETQYF. The CDR3 nucleotides read TGTGCCAGCAGCTTACTTCCCCGACAGGTCCAAGAGACCCAGTACTTC.

The chain employs TRBV25-1 and TRBJ2-1; TRBD2 matches at 8 bases. The junction had 7 bases not matched to a gene; V was cut back by 7 bases and J by 8 bases. Germline CDR1 reads MGHDK; CDR2 reads SYGVNS. The CDR3 is 13 residues long. The CDR3 DNA reads TGTGCCAGCACGGGAGGGGCTAGATATGAGCAGTTCTTC. The encoded protein is CASTGGARYEQFF.

V gene TRBV18 combines with J gene TRBJ1-6; weak D call: TRBD1 (5 bases). The germline CDR1 and CDR2 sequences are KGHSH and LQKENI. This CDR3 comprises 19 residues. The ends were cut back, 0 bases at V and 9 bases at J, with 24 bases in the middle. CDR3 coding DNA: TGTGCCAGCTCACCACCGCGTGGCGGGACTTCCGTGGGTAGTTCACCCCTCCACTTT. Protein: CASSPPRGGTSVGSSPLHF.

The CDR3 sequence is CSAQSPELALHF. The CDR3 DNA reads TGCAGTGCCCAGAGCCCGGAATTGGCCCTCCACTTT. This chain connects TRBV20-1 to TRBJ1-6; D is undetermined. Deletions cut 6 bases from V and 14 bases from J, with 17 bases between. CDR1 and CDR2 (germline): DFQATT, SNEGSKA (reference sequence). The CDR3 is 12 amino acids.

V gene TRBV4-3 combines with J gene TRBJ2-1, with no clear D. V gave up 1 base and J gave up 8 bases, with 12 bases separating them. There are 14 residues in the CDR3. The V gene's germline CDR1 is LGHNA and CDR2 YSLEER. CDR3: CASSQGVRSDEQFF. The CDR3 nucleotides read TGCGCCAGCAGCCAAGGGGTTCGGAGCGATGAGCAGTTCTTC.

There are a few counts of this clonotype. V gene TRBV2 combines with J gene TRBJ2-2; no clear D. CDR1 and CDR2 from the germline V gene are SNHLY and FYNNEI. V was cut by 8 bases and J by 9 bases, with 10 bases left in between. This CDR3 has 11 amino acids. In nucleotides, the CDR3 is TGTGCCAGCCTGGTTGACCGGGAGCTGTTTTTT. Its translation is CASLVDRELFF.

The chain employs TRBV12-3 or TRBV12-4 and TRBJ2-7; no clear D gene. V was cut by 8 bases and J by 5 bases, with 13 bases left in between. The CDR3 consists of 12 residues. The chain's CDR3 is CASRFSLHEQYF. The CDR3 DNA reads as TGTGCCAGCCGATTCAGCCTCCACGAGCAGTACTTC.

This clonotype showed up just a few times. The rearrangement uses TRBV9 and TRBJ1-3, with no clear D. Germline-derived CDR1 and CDR2 are SGDLS and YYNGEE. The length of the CDR3 is 16 residues. Trimming shortened V by 1 base and J by 0 bases, and 11 bases separated the two germline ends. CDR3 nucleotide sequence: TGTGCCAGCAGCGTACTTCCCGGGAACTCTGGAAACACCATATATTTT. As protein: CASSVLPGNSGNTIYF. The variable domain in full, completed from reference TRBV9 and TRBJ1-3, reads DSGVTQTPKHLITATGQRVTLRCSPRSGDLSVYWYQQSLDQGLQFLIQYYNGEERAKGNILERFSAQQFPDLHSELNLSSLELGDSALYFCASSVLPGNSGNTIYFGEGSWLTVV.

V usage is TRBV9 and J usage is TRBJ1-2, with 9 bases identical to TRBD1. This CDR3 is 16 amino acids long. V was clipped by 0 bases and J by 2 bases; unmatched bases: 5. Looked up from germline, CDR1 is SGDLS and CDR2 is YYNGEE. CDR3 residues: CASSVAWTGVNYGYTF. The CDR3 DNA reads as TGTGCCAGCAGCGTAGCTTGGACAGGGGTAAACTATGGCTACACCTTC.

The chain recombines TRBV4-1 with TRBJ2-2; the D call may be TRBD1 or TRBD2 (5 bases each). Per germline, CDR1 MGHRA and CDR2 YSYEKL. Between the trimmed V and J ends, which lost 4 bases and 2 bases, there was a span of 23 bases. CDR3 length: 19 residues. The CDR3 DNA reads as TGCGCCAGCAGCCCAAGGGGTTTCGGGGTATATCAAAACACCGGGGAGCTGTTTTTT. Residues: CASSPRGFGVYQNTGELFF.

This chain links TRBV28 with TRBJ2-5; possibly TRBD2 for D (5 bases). The end of the DNA is better explained by TRBJ2-7, so the J call may be wrong. The germline V gene has CDR1 MDHEN and CDR2 SYDVKM. This CDR3 contains 15 residues. CDR3 nucleotides: TGTGCCAGCAGTTTAAGGTGGGAGTTGAGCCACGAGCAGTACTTC. Encoded protein: CASSLRWELSHEQYF.

The chain couples TRBV11-2 to TRBJ2-1; 9 bases line up with TRBD2. From germline, CDR1 is SGHAT and CDR2 FQNNGV. The CDR3 spans 18 residues. The V and J ends lost 2 bases and 9 bases, in that order; junction bases with no gene match: 17. The CDR3 is CASSLYGRVIAGVSEQFF. The CDR3 DNA is TGTGCCAGCAGCTTATACGGGCGGGTGATAGCGGGGGTGAGTGAGCAGTTCTTC. Complete variable domain (other parts from reference TRBV11-2 and TRBJ2-1): EAGVAQSPRYKIIEKRQSVAFWCNPISGHATLYWYQQILGQGPKLLIQFQNNGVVDDSQLPKDRFSAERLKGVDSTLKIQPAKLEDSAVYLCASSLYGRVIAGVSEQFFGPGTRLTVL.

This chain connects TRBV12-3 or TRBV12-4 to TRBJ2-3; 9 bases line up with TRBD2. V lost 7 bases, J lost 10 bases, and 12 bases stayed unmatched. The CDR3 is 14 amino acids. This CDR3 reads CASNIAGDGGAQYF. CDR3 nucleotide sequence: TGTGCCAGCAATATAGCGGGAGATGGGGGTGCGCAGTATTTT.

Only a few counts were recorded for this clonotype. This chain joins TRBV6-4 and TRBJ2-5, with 7 bases matching TRBD2. Matching the DNA end better, TRBJ2-1 makes the J call doubtful. This CDR3 is 15 amino acids long. The germline CDR1 and CDR2 sequences are MRHNA and SNTAGT. As DNA, the CDR3 is TGTGCCAGCAGTGAAACAAGCGGGAATCGGAATGAGCAGTTCTTC. Translated: CASSETSGNRNEQFF.

A single count supports this clonotype. The germline gene is not matched at one end of the junction; a read error may be the cause. This chain links TRBV12-3 or TRBV12-4 with TRBJ1-1; D might be TRBD1 (5 bases). The CDR3 covers 14 residues. The CDR3 loop reads CAGSLGDSGTEAFF. CDR3 bases: TGCGCCGGCAGCTTAGGGGATTCGGGCACTGAAGCTTTCTTT.

A few counts support this clonotype. The V and J genes are TRBV6-1 and TRBJ2-1, with D perhaps assigned TRBD1 or TRBD2 (6 bases each). This CDR3 contains 17 residues. Per germline, CDR1 MNHNS and CDR2 SASEGT. V gave up 6 bases and J gave up 1 base, with 19 bases separating them. The CDR3 sequence is CASRSYRDRGSYNEQFF. DNA of the CDR3: TGTGCCAGCAGATCATACAGGGATCGGGGGTCCTACAATGAGCAGTTCTTC.

The chain employs TRBV12-3 or TRBV12-4 and TRBJ1-1; TRBD1 might be the D (5 bases). Trimming left V 6 bases short and J 12 bases short, with 20 bases between. The CDR3 is 13 amino acids. CDR3 amino acids: CASSLGLPPEPFF. The CDR3 coding sequence is TGTGCCAGCAGCCTGGGACTTCCGCCCGAACCTTTCTTT.

The chain recombines TRBV5-6 with TRBJ1-1; D unresolved. Trimming shortened V by 5 bases and J by 3 bases, and 11 bases separated the two germline ends. The CDR3 is 13 amino acids. The germline gives CDR1 SGHDT, CDR2 YYEEEE. The CDR3 DNA follows: TGTGCCAGCAGATTAGGAGCTCACACTGAAGCTTTCTTT. Its protein is CASRLGAHTEAFF.

This clonotype occurred a few times. The chain links TRBV12-3 or TRBV12-4 to TRBJ2-4, with TRBD1 as a possible D gene (6 bases). The germline V and J ends were trimmed by 5 bases and 1 base, with 12 bases remaining between them. This CDR3 has 15 amino acids. The CDR3 region is CASSHDRSAKNIQYF. As DNA, the CDR3 is TGTGCCAGCAGTCATGACAGGTCCGCCAAAAACATTCAGTACTTC.

This clonotype occurred a few times. The V call is TRBV10-3, the J call TRBJ1-3; D is uncertain. Germline V gives CDR1 ENHRY, CDR2 SYGVKD. V shed 2 bases and J shed 6 bases, with 11 bases lying between them. CDR3 size: 14 residues. The CDR3, as DNA: TGTGCCATCAGTGAGGGACCTTTATCAAACACCATATATTTT. This translates into CAISEGPLSNTIYF.

The rearrangement links TRBV6-2 or TRBV6-3 to TRBJ1-4; D ambiguous. V was cut by 8 bases and J by 8 bases, with 9 bases left in between. CDR1 and CDR2 from the germline V gene are MNHEY and SVGEGT. The CDR3 totals 11 residues. DNA for the CDR3: TGTGCCAGCCCTGGGGAGGAAAAACTGTTTTTT. This gives the protein CASPGEEKLFF.

This clonotype was counted a few times. The V call is TRBV28, the J call TRBJ2-1, with 7 bases fitting TRBD1. The ends lost 7 bases at V and 8 bases at J; junction bases unmatched: 11. Per the germline V gene, CDR1 is MDHEN and CDR2 is SYDVKM. This CDR3 is built from 14 residues. The CDR3 region has the DNA TGTGCCAGCACCTCAGGGGGTATGGGTGATGAGCAGTTCTTC. This translates into CASTSGGMGDEQFF.